These T cell receptor beta chains were read from a single sample in a study of Ad26.COV2.S vaccination and SARS-CoV-2 variants. Clones were read by immunoSEQ multiplex PCR, and TCRdb kept only the in-frame ones, dropping some. This table has about 280,000 clones, around 87% appearing once. Sequencing was performed on peripheral blood, taken in a trial of Ad26.COV2.S vaccine versus placebo. The source of these receptors is a person between 18 and 59 years old who received the Ad26.COV2.S COVID-19 vaccine or a placebo. The CDR3 runs from the conserved cysteine through the conserved F or W. The D gene is left open where the match is weak. Not all rows give a size; the values are once, few, many and, for expanded clones, a class.

cdr3_length j_call clone_size d_call v_call cdr3_aa cdr3_nt
17 TRBJ2-5 - TRBD2 TRBV7-9 CASSLFRGEGLGETQYF TGTGCCAGCAGCTTATTTAGAGGGGAGGGCCTAGGAGAGACCCAGTACTTC
13 TRBJ1-2 - - TRBV29-1 CSVPVGGKGGYTF TGCAGCGTCCCCGTGGGGGGGAAAGGGGGCTACACCTTC
15 TRBJ2-6 - - TRBV10-3 CAISDSSSGANVLTF TGTGCCATCAGTGATTCGAGCTCTGGGGCCAACGTCCTGACTTTC
12 TRBJ2-3 - TRBD1 TRBV12-3/TRBV12-4 CASSLDRATQYF TGTGCCAGCAGCCTTGACAGGGCAACGCAGTATTTT
14 TRBJ1-1 - - TRBV27 CASSPGSMNTEAFF TGTGCCAGCAGCCCGGGATCCATGAACACTGAAGCTTTCTTT
20 TRBJ2-1 - TRBD2 TRBV4-1 CASSQPWGTSGLSSYNEQFF TGCGCCAGCAGCCAACCCTGGGGGACTAGCGGCTTGAGCTCCTACAATGAGCAGTTCTTC
12 TRBJ2-5 - - TRBV12-5 CASGLGDETQYF TGTGCTAGTGGTTTAGGGGACGAGACCCAGTACTTC
13 TRBJ2-5 - TRBD1 TRBV5-4 CASSFTGEGTQYF TGTGCCAGCAGCTTCACAGGGGAAGGGACCCAGTACTTC
13 TRBJ1-5 - TRBD1 TRBV12-3/TRBV12-4 CASSRDRDQPQHF TGTGCCAGCAGCCGGGACAGGGATCAGCCCCAGCATTTT
16 TRBJ1-5 - TRBD1 TRBV4-2 CASSQESRTGVQPQHF TGTGCCAGCAGCCAAGAATCCCGGACAGGGGTTCAGCCCCAGCATTTT
14 TRBJ1-2 - - TRBV6-5 CASSFTANYYGYTF TGTGCCAGCAGTTTTACGGCAAACTACTATGGCTACACCTTC
16 TRBJ2-2 - - TRBV7-2 CASSLLGHTNTGELFF TGTGCCAGCAGCCTTCTGGGACACACGAACACCGGGGAGCTGTTTTTT
19 TRBJ2-7 - TRBD2 TRBV11-2 CASSLVSLAGGFSSYEQYF TGTGCCAGCAGCTTAGTATCGCTAGCGGGAGGGTTTAGCTCCTACGAGCAGTACTTC
13 TRBJ2-3 - TRBD2 TRBV7-2 CAAVAGVADTQYF TGTGCGGCGGTAGCGGGGGTCGCAGATACGCAGTATTTT
15 TRBJ2-5 - - TRBV4-2 CASSQAQTGEETQYF TGTGCCAGCAGCCAAGCCCAGACGGGGGAAGAGACCCAGTACTTC
17 TRBJ1-1 - - TRBV19 CASSIMRGAEGNTEAFF TGTGCCAGTAGTATTATGCGGGGGGCTGAGGGGAACACTGAAGCTTTCTTT
15 TRBJ2-1 - - TRBV25-1 CASSGLASSYNEQFF TGTGCCAGCAGTGGTCTGGCGAGCTCCTACAATGAGCAGTTCTTC
13 TRBJ2-5 - - TRBV14 CASSPDPQETQYF TGTGCCAGCAGCCCGGACCCCCAAGAGACCCAGTACTTC
19 TRBJ2-6 once - TRBV15 CATSRDGTYTSSGANVLTF TGTGCCACCAGCAGAGATGGGACCTACACTAGCTCTGGGGCCAACGTCCTGACTTTC
12 TRBJ2-3 - - TRBV29-1 CSVWDRTDTQYF TGCAGCGTCTGGGACCGCACAGATACGCAGTATTTT
16 TRBJ2-1 once - TRBV5-1 CASSGDARVSYNEQFF TGCGCCAGCAGCGGGGACGCAAGGGTATCCTACAATGAGCAGTTCTTC
16 TRBJ1-4 - TRBD1 TRBV4-1 CASSRSWGQTNEKLFF TGCGCCAGCAGTAGGTCATGGGGACAGACTAATGAAAAACTGTTTTTT
15 TRBJ2-7 - - TRBV7-2 CASSPGGQGHYEQYF TGTGCCAGCAGCCCAGGGGGGCAGGGACACTACGAGCAGTACTTC
15 TRBJ2-5 - TRBD1 TRBV5-1 CASSRGQGFQETQYF TGCGCCAGCAGCCGCGGACAGGGATTCCAAGAGACCCAGTACTTC